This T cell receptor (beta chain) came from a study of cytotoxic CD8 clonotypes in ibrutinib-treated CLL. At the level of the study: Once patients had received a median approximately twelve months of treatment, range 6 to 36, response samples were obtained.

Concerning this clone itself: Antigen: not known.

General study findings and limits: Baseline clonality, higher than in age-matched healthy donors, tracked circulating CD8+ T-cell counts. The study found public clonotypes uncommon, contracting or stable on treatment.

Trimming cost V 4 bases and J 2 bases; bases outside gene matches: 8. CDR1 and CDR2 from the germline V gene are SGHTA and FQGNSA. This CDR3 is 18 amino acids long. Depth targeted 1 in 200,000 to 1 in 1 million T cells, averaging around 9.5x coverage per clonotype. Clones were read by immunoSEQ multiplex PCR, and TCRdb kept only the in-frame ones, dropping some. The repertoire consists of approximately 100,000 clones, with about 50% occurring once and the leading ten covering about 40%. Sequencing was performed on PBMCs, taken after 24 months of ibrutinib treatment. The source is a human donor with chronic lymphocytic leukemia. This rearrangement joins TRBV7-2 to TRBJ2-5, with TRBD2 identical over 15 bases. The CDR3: CASSSPGLAGGLQETQYF. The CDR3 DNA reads TGTGCCAGCAGCTCCCCGGGACTAGCGGGGGGCCTTCAAGAGACCCAGTACTTC.